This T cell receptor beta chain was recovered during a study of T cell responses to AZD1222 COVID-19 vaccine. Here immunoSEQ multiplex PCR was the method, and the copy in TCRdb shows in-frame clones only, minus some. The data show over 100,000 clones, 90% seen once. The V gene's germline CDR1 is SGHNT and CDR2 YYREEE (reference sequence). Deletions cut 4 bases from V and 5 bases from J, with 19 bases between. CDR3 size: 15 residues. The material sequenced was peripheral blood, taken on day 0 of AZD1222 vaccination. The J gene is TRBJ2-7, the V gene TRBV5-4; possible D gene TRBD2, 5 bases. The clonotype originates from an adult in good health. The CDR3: CASSLELGLTHEQYF. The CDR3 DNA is TGTGCCAGCAGCCTGGAACTAGGTTTAACCCACGAGCAGTACTTC.